This TCR beta chain was captured in a study of shared clonotypes between healthy human individuals. About the research overall: The study used three CD4 naive, three CD4 memory, two CD8 naive and one CD8 memory plate per donor.

TCRdb keeps only in-frame clones here, not all; method: immunoSEQ multiplex PCR. The table has around 1.1 million clones, approximately 80% seen once; the top ten hold almost 0.9%. Comment on this clone: Its antigen is undetermined.

The CD4+ fraction was divided into a CD45RA+ naive subset and a CD45RA-negative memory subset. Study findings and constraints: As a rule, naive subsets had a larger estimated richness than memory subsets. Some naive CD4 clonotypes, 4% to 6%, turned up in common across a few donors.

The sample taken for sequencing was memory CD4+ T cells from PBMCs. Stated subset: CD45RA-negative fraction. The TCR comes from a young man in good health. Some clones in this sample may be carry-over from other donors' samples.

CDR3 loop: CASSFSDGGRGQFF. The CDR3 bases are TGCGCCAGCAGCTTCTCAGATGGTGGCAGAGGGCAGTTCTTC. The gene calls are TRBV5-1 and TRBJ2-1; the D is unclear. Trimming removed 2 bases from V and 12 bases from J, with 18 bases in between. Germline assignment: CDR1 SGHRS and CDR2 YFSETQ. The length of the CDR3 is 14 residues.